A selection of T cell receptor beta chains follows, all from one sample in a study of blood T cells in healthy people across ages. MiXCR was run by TCRdb on the 5' RACE reads, yielding one entry per CDR3 protein. The top ten hold 30% to 45% of the sample, which has 660,000 or so distinct CDR3 sequences, 58% seen once. The sequenced sample was blood. The source of these receptors is a man between 60 and 70 years old in good health. The CDR3 runs from the conserved cysteine through the conserved F or W.

v_gene: TRBV3-1; j_gene: TRBJ2-1; CDR3aa: CASSQSGYNEQFF
v_gene: TRBV18; j_gene: TRBJ2-7; CDR3aa: CASSPNYTQWGKWYSYEQYF
v_gene: TRBV27; j_gene: TRBJ1-6; CDR3aa: CASRKGQGEGSPLHF
v_gene: TRBV18; j_gene: TRBJ2-7; CDR3aa: CASSPYSGGDPYEQYF
v_gene: TRBV28; j_gene: TRBJ2-2; CDR3aa: CASSLTTGELFF
v_gene: TRBV7-9; j_gene: TRBJ2-6; CDR3aa: CASSFLSGHLSGANVLTF
v_gene: TRBV6-5; j_gene: TRBJ2-1; CDR3aa: CASSAYQGAKQFF
v_gene: TRBV20-1; j_gene: TRBJ2-7; CDR3aa: CSARDGARIYEQYF
v_gene: TRBV9; j_gene: TRBJ2-3; CDR3aa: CASSESGGRDTQYF
v_gene: TRBV6-1; j_gene: TRBJ2-7; CDR3aa: CASSEIGIGRGIYEQYF
v_gene: TRBV20-1; j_gene: TRBJ1-2; CDR3aa: CSASIQGGYGYTF
v_gene: TRBV6-7; j_gene: TRBJ1-5; CDR3aa: CASSLPTGMNQPQHF
v_gene: TRBV6-1; j_gene: .; CDR3aa: CASRRAGRQETQYF
v_gene: TRBV3-1; j_gene: TRBJ2-5; CDR3aa: CASSQGGTSGQETQYF
v_gene: TRBV20-1; j_gene: TRBJ2-7; CDR3aa: CSAPGTSDYEQYF
v_gene: TRBV5-1; j_gene: TRBJ1-1; CDR3aa: CASSFTGAENTEAFF
v_gene: TRBV6-5; j_gene: TRBJ2-1; CDR3aa: CASSYGPETYNEQFF
v_gene: TRBV9; j_gene: TRBJ2-5; CDR3aa: CASSVALAGASLGQETQYF
v_gene: TRBV20-1; j_gene: TRBJ2-1; CDR3aa: CSAVILAGGYNEQFF
v_gene: TRBV12-3/TRBV12-4; j_gene: TRBJ2-5; CDR3aa: CASSLSRETQYF
v_gene: TRBV20-1; j_gene: TRBJ1-2; CDR3aa: CSARDSRGVRGYTF
v_gene: TRBV5-1; j_gene: TRBJ2-5; CDR3aa: CASRRVDIQETQYF
v_gene: TRBV7-6; j_gene: TRBJ2-1; CDR3aa: CASSDGTSGDYNEQFF
v_gene: TRBV29-1; j_gene: TRBJ2-5; CDR3aa: CSVVLAGEETQYF
v_gene: TRBV3-1; j_gene: TRBJ2-1; CDR3aa: CASSQDRGVYNEQFF
v_gene: TRBV4-1; j_gene: TRBJ1-2; CDR3aa: CASSQPGQGNGYTF
v_gene: TRBV9; j_gene: TRBJ2-7; CDR3aa: CASSPQSPSYEQYF
v_gene: TRBV15; j_gene: TRBJ2-5; CDR3aa: CATSRDEGGETQYF
v_gene: TRBV11-2; j_gene: TRBJ1-1; CDR3aa: CASSPRTGSATEAFF
v_gene: TRBV7-2; j_gene: TRBJ2-1; CDR3aa: CASSPDRSRNEQFF
v_gene: TRBV20-1; j_gene: TRBJ1-6; CDR3aa: CSAPTGQGYNSPLHF
v_gene: TRBV20-1; j_gene: TRBJ2-3; CDR3aa: CSADPLLAGGPKKADTQYF